What follows are 10 T cell receptor beta chains derived from one specimen sequenced in a study of regulatory T cells in long-lasting Graves disease. Library construction for TCR beta used iRepertoire HTBI primers and Arm-PCR of CDR3 regions. TCRdb reprocessed the multiplex PCR reads via MiXCR and lists one record per CDR3 protein. This table holds about 220,000 distinct CDR3 sequences, approximately 18% found once. As for time point: newly diagnosed GD, antithyroid drugs for less than 3 months. RNA isolated from PBMCs was used to make the TCR library. These same records also appear under a second study, on T cells in Graves' hyperthyroidism and ophthalmopathy.

The specimen was peripheral blood mononuclear cells (PBMCs), collected at new diagnosis, from a patient treated with antithyroid drugs. These receptors were collected from a woman aged 30 to 39 with Graves disease.

This clonotype was seen repeatedly, ten times or more. The chain employs TRBV20-1 and TRBJ2-5; D gene uncertain. The CDR3 totals 12 residues. Germline V CDR1 and CDR2: DFQATT, SNEGSKA (reference sequence). The V and J ends lost 3 bases and 3 bases respectively, with 8 bases between them. The DNA of the CDR3 is TGCAGTGCTAGTGCCTATGAAGAGACCCAGTACTTC. It specifies CSASAYEETQYF.

The V call is TRBV29-1, the J call TRBJ2-1; tentative D call: TRBD2 (6 bases). The CDR3 runs 15 residues. Germline lookup yields CDR1 SQVTM and CDR2 ANQGSEA. V lost 0 bases and J 4 bases, leaving 13 bases between the germline ends. For the CDR3, the DNA is TGCAGCGTTGAAGATAGGGCTAGCGTATACAATGAGCAGTTCTTC. It is translated as CSVEDRASVYNEQFF.

This clonotype was observed many times. The chain is built from TRBV11-2 and TRBJ2-3; TRBD2 matches 8 bases. Germline V gene sequence: CDR1 SGHAT, CDR2 FQNNGV. Trimming took 0 bases from V and 2 from J; bases not matched to a gene: 7. The CDR3 is 17 amino acids. DNA for the CDR3: TGTGCCAGCAGCTTAGAAAGGACTAGCCGTTTCACAGATACGCAGTATTTT. Translation: CASSLERTSRFTDTQYF.

The sample holds many counts of this clonotype. The V and J genes are TRBV5-5 and TRBJ2-7; D unresolved. The CDR3 length is 13 residues. Germline CDR1 reads SGHKS; CDR2 reads YYEKEE (reference sequence). V dropped 0 bases and J dropped 4 bases, with 8 bases sitting between them. CDR3 in amino acids: CASSLDIWYEQYF. The CDR3 DNA reads as TGTGCCAGCAGCTTGGATATCTGGTACGAGCAGTACTTC.

Many counts were recorded for this clonotype. V and J are TRBV28 and TRBJ1-1; tentative D call: TRBD1 (5 bases). The CDR3 spans 15 residues. In germline, CDR1 is MDHEN, CDR2 SYDVKM. V dropped 5 bases and J dropped 8 bases, with 21 bases sitting between them. Written as DNA, the CDR3 is TGTGCCAGCAGTCCCACCATCGAGTACAGGAAAGAAGCTTTCTTT. It is translated as CASSPTIEYRKEAFF.

This clonotype has ten or more counts. The chain is built from TRBV20-1 and TRBJ1-5, with 8 bases that match TRBD1. Germline V gene data show CDR1 as DFQATT and CDR2 as SNEGSKA (reference sequence). V lost 0 bases, J lost 8 bases, and 12 bases stayed unmatched. The CDR3 sequence is 16 residues long. The CDR3 reads CSARDWRGQGGEPQHF. In DNA form, the CDR3 reads TGCAGTGCTAGAGATTGGAGAGGACAGGGAGGAGAGCCCCAGCATTTT.

This clonotype was seen repeatedly, ten times or more. V and J are TRBV30 and TRBJ1-1, with a weak D call TRBD1 (5 bases). V lost 1 base and J lost 0, with 15 bases in between. The germline CDR1 and CDR2 sequences are GTSNPN and SVGIG (reference sequence). The CDR3 is made up of 16 amino acids. The CDR3 is CAWSATGLPMNTEAFF. CDR3 bases: TGTGCCTGGAGTGCTACAGGTCTCCCTATGAACACTGAAGCTTTCTTT.

About this clonotype itself: The junction shows a germline mismatch at one end, possibly a read error. The chain has TRBV5-1 and TRBJ2-5, with 10 bases fitting TRBD2. Germline V CDR1 and CDR2: SGHRS, YFSETQ. CDR3 length: 16 residues. CDR3 sequence (DNA): TGTGCCAGCAGACCTTACCAGCGGGAGGGCCTCGAGACCCAGTACTTC. Its protein product is CASRPYQREGLETQYF.

This clonotype was seen more than once but under ten times. This is likely an artifact of a read error, given a far larger clone one base away. The chain links TRBV27 to TRBJ2-5; D remains unclear. Germline CDR1 is MNHEY and CDR2 is SMNVEV (reference sequence). Trimming took 5 bases from V and 5 from J, leaving 9 bases between them. CDR3 length equals 12 residues. CDR3 nucleotides: TGTGCCAGCAGTGCCACGCCCGAGACCCAGTACTTC. Translating it yields CASSATPETQYF.

This clonotype was observed many times. The chain carries TRBV10-3 and TRBJ1-1, with no clear D. V lost 2 bases, J lost 1 base, and 8 bases lay in between. The CDR3 has 14 amino acids. The germline CDR1 and CDR2 sequences are ENHRY and SYGVKD. The CDR3 protein is CAISETNTNTEAFF. The CDR3 nucleotides read TGTGCCATCAGTGAGACAAATACGAACACTGAAGCTTTCTTT.